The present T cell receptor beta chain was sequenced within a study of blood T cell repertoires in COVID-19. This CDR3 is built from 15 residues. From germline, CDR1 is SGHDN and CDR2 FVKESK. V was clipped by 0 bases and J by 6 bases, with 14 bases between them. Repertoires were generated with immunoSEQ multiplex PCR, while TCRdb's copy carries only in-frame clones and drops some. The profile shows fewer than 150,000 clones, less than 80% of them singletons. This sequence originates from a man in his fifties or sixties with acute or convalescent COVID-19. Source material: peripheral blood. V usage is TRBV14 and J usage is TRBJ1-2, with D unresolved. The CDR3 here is CASSQDIGGFDGYTF. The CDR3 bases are TGTGCCAGCAGCCAAGATATCGGAGGGTTCGATGGCTACACCTTC.